Below, 11 T cell receptor beta chains from the same sample are listed, as sequenced in a study of blood T cell repertoires in COVID-19. Libraries were prepared by immunoSEQ multiplex PCR; TCRdb keeps only in-frame clonotypes and omits some of them. The sample has almost 100,000 clones, around 86% seen once. Sequencing used peripheral blood. These receptors were obtained from a man over 45 with acute or convalescent COVID-19.

This clone was detected only once. The chain combines TRBV7-8 with TRBJ2-3; 12 positions agree with TRBD2. Germline CDR1 SGHVS, CDR2 FQNEAQ. This CDR3 spans 21 amino acids. The ends lost 4 bases at V and 0 bases at J; junction bases unmatched: 17. The CDR3 here is CASSWDLGLAGIKRSTDTQYF. The CDR3 DNA is TGTGCCAGCAGCTGGGACCTGGGACTAGCGGGTATCAAACGCAGCACAGATACGCAGTATTTT.

This clone has only a few counts. V gene TRBV7-9 combines with J gene TRBJ2-7; 10 bases match TRBD1. Germline V gene lookup returns CDR1 SEHNR and CDR2 FQNEAQ (reference sequence). This CDR3 has 14 residues. The trim removed 5 bases at V and 2 bases at J, leaving 3 bases unmatched. The CDR3 loop is CASSGTGVTYEQYF. The CDR3 bases are TGTGCCAGCAGCGGGACAGGGGTTACCTACGAGCAGTACTTC.

The chain links TRBV5-1 to TRBJ2-3, with TRBD2 identical over 12 bases. Germline-derived CDR1 and CDR2 are SGHRS and YFSETQ. The CDR3 covers 18 residues. Trimming removed 3 bases from V and 0 bases from J; junction bases left unmatched: 8. In nucleotides, the CDR3 is TGCGCCAGCAGCTCCGCTCCTAGCGGGAGGGCTAGCACAGATACGCAGTATTTT. As protein: CASSSAPSGRASTDTQYF.

The chain is built from TRBV19 and TRBJ1-5; perhaps TRBD1 as D (6 bases). The CDR3 contains 15 residues. Trimming stripped 6 bases from V and 5 bases from J, with 17 bases between. The germline V gene encodes CDR1 LNHDA and CDR2 SQIVND (reference sequence). Written as DNA, the CDR3 is TGTGCCAGTAGGATTGAGGCAGGGGCCGATCAGCCCCAGCATTTT. It codes for CASRIEAGADQPQHF.

The chain joins TRBV29-1 to TRBJ1-3; D is perhaps TRBD1 (5 bases). Per germline, CDR1 SQVTM and CDR2 ANQGSEA. The CDR3 totals 17 residues. The V gene lost 0 bases and the J gene lost 1 base, with 16 bases spanning the gap. The CDR3 loop reads CSVEDGAGLLSGNTIYF. The DNA for the CDR3 is TGCAGCGTTGAAGATGGGGCCGGGCTACTGTCTGGAAACACCATATATTTT.

V and J are TRBV6-5 and TRBJ2-1; maybe TRBD1 (6 bases). V lost 6 bases, J lost 6 bases, and 18 bases lay in between. This CDR3 comprises 15 residues. Germline lookup yields CDR1 MNHEY and CDR2 SVGAGI. The CDR3 sequence is CASRKTGRGLNEQFF. CDR3 nucleotides: TGTGCCAGCAGGAAGACAGGTCGGGGCCTCAATGAGCAGTTCTTC.

This sequence joins TRBV24-1 and TRBJ2-1; 10 bases map to TRBD1. With V trimmed by 3 bases and J by 2 bases, 3 bases remained unmatched. Germline CDR1 KGHDR, CDR2 SFDVKD. This CDR3 contains 16 residues. The CDR3 sequence is CATSDGQGVAYNEQFF. The CDR3 nucleotides read TGTGCCACCAGTGATGGACAGGGGGTAGCCTACAATGAGCAGTTCTTC.

The chain has TRBV11-3 and TRBJ2-2; a weak D match, TRBD1 (6 bases). The CDR3 is 17 amino acids. The germline V gene encodes CDR1 SGHNT and CDR2 YENEEA. With 1 base removed from V and 2 bases from J, the gap between germline ends came to 14 bases. The CDR3 sequence is CASSLGQDLFNTGELFF. For the CDR3, the DNA is TGTGCCAGCAGCTTAGGACAGGACCTTTTTAACACCGGGGAGCTGTTTTTT.

This clone was seen a few times. This sequence joins TRBV2 and TRBJ1-6; D unresolved. Trimming pared 8 bases from V and 5 bases from J, leaving 13 bases between. Germline V gene data show CDR1 as SNHLY and CDR2 as FYNNEI. The CDR3 sequence is 14 residues long. The chain's CDR3 is CASHPGPNNSPLHF. CDR3 coding DNA: TGTGCCAGCCATCCAGGTCCCAATAATTCACCCCTCCACTTT.

The J gene is TRBJ1-6, the V gene TRBV10-2; TRBD1 aligns across 8 bases. This CDR3 spans 15 amino acids. J lost 5 bases, V lost 4 bases, and 4 bases had no gene match. Germline V gives CDR1 WSHSY, CDR2 SAAADI. CDR3 nucleotides: TGCGCCAGCAGTGCGACAGGGGTCAATAATTCACCCCTCCACTTT. It encodes CASSATGVNNSPLHF.

This clone was found once. The chain uses TRBV24-1 and TRBJ2-1, with TRBD2 matching over 15 bases. This CDR3 is built from 18 residues. In germline, CDR1 is KGHDR, CDR2 SFDVKD. V lost 4 bases, J lost 12 bases, and 15 bases stayed unmatched. CDR3 residues: CATSDLIPGLAGGEVQFF. The DNA of the CDR3 is TGTGCCACCAGTGACCTGATACCGGGACTAGCGGGAGGTGAGGTGCAGTTCTTC.